The 24 T cell receptor beta chains reported below all come from one sample, sequenced in a study of control samples from healthy donors and cancer patients. Clones were read by immunoSEQ multiplex PCR, and TCRdb kept only the in-frame ones, dropping some. The table shows approximately 110,000 clones, with 90% occurring only once. The sequencing sample was made of blood. These receptors all come from a human donor in good health. The donor label of this sample is uncertain.

The chain couples TRBV29-1 to TRBJ1-1, with D hard to call. The germline CDR1 and CDR2 sequences are SQVTM and ANQGSEA. This CDR3 has 13 residues. Trimming shortened V by 2 bases and J by 1 base, and 8 bases separated the two germline ends. CDR3: CSVEREGNTEAFF. The CDR3 DNA follows: TGCAGCGTTGAAAGGGAGGGGAACACTGAAGCTTTCTTT.

The V and J genes are TRBV6-2 or TRBV6-3 and TRBJ1-1; D might be TRBD1 (6 bases). The V gene's germline CDR1 is MNHEY and CDR2 SVGEGT. CDR3 length: 13 amino acids. The V gene lost 2 bases and the J gene lost 5 bases, with 9 bases spanning the gap. DNA for the CDR3: TGTGCCAGCAGTTACACGAGGGGGACTGAAGCTTTCTTT. Translated: CASSYTRGTEAFF.

The chain joins TRBV5-1 to TRBJ1-3; no clear D. The CDR3 loop spans 16 amino acids. The germline V gene has CDR1 SGHRS and CDR2 YFSETQ. Deletions cut 4 bases from V and 0 bases from J, with 14 bases between. CDR3 in amino acids: CASSQTQLVSGNTIYF. Written as DNA, the CDR3 is TGCGCCAGCAGCCAGACACAACTCGTCTCTGGAAACACCATATATTTT. Full variable domain (rest looked up from reference TRBV5-1 and TRBJ1-3): KAGVTQTPRYLIKTRGQQVTLSCSPISGHRSVSWYQQTPGQGLQFLFEYFSETQRNKGNFPGRFSGRQFSNSRSEMNVSTLELGDSALYLCASSQTQLVSGNTIYFGEGSWLTVV.

The gene calls are TRBV6-5 and TRBJ1-6; 9 bases agree with TRBD1. The germline V gene encodes CDR1 MNHEY and CDR2 SVGAGI. Losses at the gene ends were 6 bases for V and 5 bases for J; bases not matched to a gene: 5. This CDR3 region has 15 residues. As DNA, the CDR3 is TGTGCCAGCAGGGGACAGGGTACCCATAATTCACCCCTCCACTTT. This translates into CASRGQGTHNSPLHF.

This rearrangement joins TRBV13 to TRBJ2-7, with D perhaps being TRBD1 or TRBD2 (5 bases each). V lost 0 bases and J lost 0, with 9 bases in between. The CDR3 totals 15 residues. Germline values: CDR1 PRHDT, CDR2 FYEKMQ (reference sequence). The CDR3 is CASSLGAGSSYEQYV. CDR3 nucleotide sequence: TGTGCCAGCAGCTTAGGCGCAGGGAGCTCCTACGAGCAGTACGTC.

The chain combines TRBV3-1 (or the pseudogene TRBV3-2) with TRBJ1-1; D is undetermined. V lost 4 bases and J lost 4, with 7 bases in between. The CDR3 has 12 amino acids. The germline gives CDR1 LGHDT, CDR2 YNNKEL (reference sequence). For the CDR3, the DNA is TGTGCCAGCAGCCGAGGTAGCACTGAAGCTTTCTTT. Translated, it gives CASSRGSTEAFF.

This chain connects TRBV7-3 to TRBJ2-6; a weak D match, TRBD1 (5 bases). Germline CDR1 SGHTA, CDR2 FQGTGA. V was pared by 5 bases and J by 1 base, with 6 bases between. CDR3 size: 14 residues. For the CDR3, the DNA is TGTGCCAGCAGCACAGGTTCTGGGGCCAACGTCCTGACTTTC. Translated, it gives CASSTGSGANVLTF.

The chain is built from TRBV5-5 and TRBJ1-6; 8 bases align to TRBD1. The germline CDR1 and CDR2 sequences are SGHKS and YYEKEE (reference sequence). The CDR3 is 15 amino acids. V dropped 4 bases and J dropped 10; count of bases not matched to a gene: 10. The CDR3 nucleotides are TGTGCCAGCAGCCCCACAGGGGGGATTGCATCACCCCTCCACTTT. Residues: CASSPTGGIASPLHF.

The chain has TRBV6-4 and TRBJ1-1, with 9 bases aligning to TRBD1. Trimming cost V 2 bases and J 1 base; bases outside gene matches: 8. The CDR3 consists of 17 residues. Looked up from germline, CDR1 is MRHNA and CDR2 is SNTAGT. CDR3 protein: CASSDPRDRDWNTEAFF. The CDR3 DNA is TGTGCCAGCAGTGACCCTCGGGACAGGGATTGGAACACTGAAGCTTTCTTT.

This chain connects TRBV5-5 to TRBJ1-2, with D hard to call. Germline lookup yields CDR1 SGHKS and CDR2 YYEKEE (reference sequence). The CDR3 totals 14 residues. V was cut by 4 bases and J by 8 bases, with 18 bases left in between. In DNA form, the CDR3 reads TGTGCCAGCAGCCAAAGGAGGGCTCTAGGGGGCTACACCTTC. It specifies CASSQRRALGGYTF.

The rearrangement uses TRBV11-2 and TRBJ2-3, with D tentatively TRBD2 (6 bases). CDR1 and CDR2 from the germline V gene are SGHAT and FQNNGV. Trimming cost V 4 bases and J 2 bases, with 19 bases left between them. The CDR3 runs 17 residues. The CDR3 here is CASSSRVLAGNTDTQYF. CDR3 DNA: TGTGCCAGCAGCTCGAGAGTACTCGCGGGGAACACAGATACGCAGTATTTT.

The CDR3, as DNA: TGTGCCAGCAGCCAACAGCTGCTAAGCAATCAGCCCCAGCATTTT. It specifies CASSQQLLSNQPQHF. The chain carries TRBV4-2 and TRBJ1-5; D uncertain. V was clipped by 2 bases and J by 1 base, with 9 bases between them. Germline loops: CDR1 LGHNA, CDR2 YNFKEQ. This CDR3 is 15 amino acids long.

The rearrangement joins TRBV24-1 to TRBJ1-3, with 9 bases identical to TRBD1. Germline V CDR1 and CDR2: KGHDR, SFDVKD. V lost 6 bases and J lost 4; bases outside the gene matches: 6. The CDR3 is made up of 15 amino acids. The CDR3 here is CATSKTGGIGNTIYF. CDR3 nucleotides: TGTGCCACCAGTAAGACAGGGGGGATCGGAAACACCATATATTTT.

This clone has a single count. The germline gene is not matched at one end of the junction; a read error may be the cause. The chain combines TRBV6-5 with TRBJ1-4; D gene unclear. Germline CDR1 is MNHEY and CDR2 is SVGAGI. CDR3 length equals 15 residues. In DNA form, the CDR3 reads TGTGTCAGCAGTTACTCGGGTGGCACTAATGAAAAACTGTTTTTT. Translated, it gives CVSSYSGGTNEKLFF.

The chain has TRBV18 and TRBJ2-2; D remains unclear. This CDR3 contains 16 residues. With 2 bases removed from V and 2 bases from J, the gap between germline ends came to 12 bases. CDR1 is KGHSH and CDR2 is LQKENI in the germline V gene. The CDR3 is CASSPGKETNTGELFF. The CDR3 region has the DNA TGTGCCAGCTCACCAGGCAAGGAGACTAACACCGGGGAGCTGTTTTTT.

This chain joins TRBV14 and TRBJ2-5; D not certain. The V end lost 2 bases, the J end lost 3 bases, and 10 bases lay between the germline ends. The CDR3 covers 14 residues. Germline V gene data show CDR1 as SGHDN and CDR2 as FVKESK. CDR3 in amino acids: CASSQWNRKETQYF. CDR3 bases: TGTGCCAGCAGCCAATGGAACCGGAAAGAGACCCAGTACTTC.

The J gene is TRBJ2-2, the V gene TRBV5-6; D possibly uses TRBD1 or TRBD2 (5 bases each). V was shortened by 0 bases and J by 4 bases, with 7 bases between the two germline ends. Germline CDR1 and CDR2: SGHDT and YYEEEE. The CDR3 covers 14 residues. The CDR3 region is CASSLGGVTGELFF. For the CDR3, the DNA is TGTGCCAGCAGCTTGGGAGGGGTCACCGGGGAGCTGTTTTTT.

The rearrangement uses TRBV6-5 and TRBJ2-3, with 7 bases that match TRBD1. This CDR3 is built from 15 residues. The junction had 6 bases not matched to a gene; V was cut back by 5 bases and J by 1 base. Germline CDR1 and CDR2: MNHEY and SVGAGI. CDR3 nucleotides: TGTGCCAGCAGTCTCGACAGGGTGGGCACAGATACGCAGTATTTT. This translates into CASSLDRVGTDTQYF.

This clone was recorded only once. This sequence joins TRBV5-1 and TRBJ1-6; tentatively, D is TRBD1 (5 bases). Trimming stripped 6 bases from V and 10 bases from J, with 20 bases between. This CDR3 has 15 residues. Germline V gene data show CDR1 as SGHRS and CDR2 as YFSETQ. CDR3 in DNA: TGCGCCAGCACCCCGGGGGATAGGGTGGGATCACCCCTCCACTTT. Translating it yields CASTPGDRVGSPLHF. The full variable domain, with the rest looked up from reference TRBV5-1 and TRBJ1-6, is KAGVTQTPRYLIKTRGQQVTLSCSPISGHRSVSWYQQTPGQGLQFLFEYFSETQRNKGNFPGRFSGRQFSNSRSEMNVSTLELGDSALYLCASTPGDRVGSPLHFGNGTRLTVT.

This chain uses TRBV9 with TRBJ2-3, with D perhaps matching TRBD2 (5 bases). There are 13 residues in the CDR3. V was cut by 2 bases and J by 4 bases, with 8 bases left in between. Looked up from germline, CDR1 is SGDLS and CDR2 is YYNGEE. CDR3 in DNA: TGTGCCAGCAGCGTTGCCGGGGCAGATACGCAGTATTTT. Its protein product is CASSVAGADTQYF.

CDR3 sequence reads: CASGFRVMGTPYYEQYF. In DNA form, the CDR3 reads TGTGCCAGCGGCTTCCGAGTTATGGGGACGCCTTACTACGAGCAGTACTTC. V and J are TRBV27 and TRBJ2-7, with D tentatively TRBD1 or TRBD2 (5 bases each). Between the trimmed V and J ends, which lost 8 bases and 3 bases, there was a span of 26 bases. The germline CDR1 and CDR2 sequences are MNHEY and SMNVEV (reference sequence). This CDR3 is built from 17 residues.

This clone was counted a single time. The chain recombines TRBV19 with TRBJ1-6; 9 nucleotides agree with TRBD1. Trimming took 7 bases from V and 5 from J; bases not matched to a gene: 12. The CDR3 runs 17 residues. Germline assignment: CDR1 LNHDA and CDR2 SQIVND (reference sequence). This CDR3 reads CASTKGTGGSDNSPLHF. The CDR3 DNA reads TGTGCCAGTACCAAGGGCACAGGGGGCAGCGATAATTCACCCCTCCACTTT.

The V gene is TRBV5-4, the J gene TRBJ2-7; D tentatively fits TRBD1 or TRBD2 (5 bases each). V was cut by 4 bases and J by 2 bases, with 13 bases left in between. Germline V gene sequence: CDR1 SGHNT, CDR2 YYREEE (reference sequence). The CDR3 consists of 14 residues. CDR3 in amino acids: CASSHGTDPYEQYF. CDR3 nucleotides: TGTGCCAGCAGCCACGGGACCGATCCCTACGAGCAGTACTTC.

V is TRBV2 and J is TRBJ1-4, with TRBD1 as a possible D gene (5 bases). The V end was cut by 2 bases, the J end by 1 base, with 5 bases between. Germline V lookup: CDR1 SNHLY, CDR2 FYNNEI. The CDR3 runs to 14 residues. CDR3 sequence reads: CASSEQGTNEKLFF. DNA of the CDR3: TGTGCCAGCAGTGAACAGGGAACTAATGAAAAACTGTTTTTT.